One sample yielded the 24 T cell receptor beta chains listed below, sequenced in a study of blood T cells in healthy people across ages. PCR was performed a second time for 7 to 11 cycles using a sample-barcoded 5' primer and a J-beta primer mix. TCRdb re-called the 5' RACE reads through MiXCR, storing one row per CDR3 protein. The data show fewer than 2,000,000 distinct CDR3 sequences, 34% seen once. Sequenced: blood. Receptors originate from a woman in her 30s in good health.

The chain recombines TRBV15 with TRBJ2-3; D is uncertain. CDR3 size: 14 residues. Germline CDR1 LNHNV, CDR2 YYDKDF (reference sequence). Deletions cut 0 bases from V and 4 bases from J, with 8 bases between. The CDR3 DNA is TGTGCCACCAGCAGAGATCACCAGGCAGATACGCAGTATTTT. It specifies CATSRDHQADTQYF.

The chain uses TRBV6-1 and TRBJ1-2; TRBD1 is a possible D gene (5 bases). V was trimmed by 1 base and J by 5 bases, leaving 14 bases between them. CDR3 length: 15 residues. Germline V gene sequence: CDR1 MNHNS, CDR2 SASEGT. For the CDR3, the DNA is TGTGCCAGCAGTGAAGGATTAGGACAAGGGTATGGCTACACCTTC. Translating gives CASSEGLGQGYGYTF.

This clonotype was seen a few times. The V and J genes are TRBV7-9 and TRBJ1-1, with D possibly being TRBD1 (6 bases). Looked up from germline, CDR1 is SEHNR and CDR2 is FQNEAQ (reference sequence). The CDR3 is 16 residues long. V dropped 4 bases and J dropped 4 bases, with 19 bases sitting between them. CDR3 region: CASSSPLRGGITEAFF. The CDR3 region has the DNA TGTGCCAGCAGCTCGCCCCTCAGGGGCGGTATCACTGAAGCTTTCTTT.

This chain connects TRBV14 to TRBJ1-2; D is unclear. V was shortened by 2 bases and J by 6 bases, with 16 bases between the two germline ends. CDR3 size: 15 residues. Per germline, CDR1 SGHDN and CDR2 FVKESK. The DNA for the CDR3 is TGTGCCAGCAGCCAAAACCTCGGACCGGTTGATGGCTACACCTTC. The encoded protein is CASSQNLGPVDGYTF.

This clonotype was seen more than once but under ten times. V gene TRBV5-6 combines with J gene TRBJ2-3; D is undetermined. V was cut by 1 base and J by 2 bases, with 8 bases left in between. The CDR3 has 14 residues. Per germline, CDR1 SGHDT and CDR2 YYEEEE. CDR3: CASSLNLVTDTQYF. In nucleotides, the CDR3 is TGTGCCAGCAGCTTGAATTTGGTCACAGATACGCAGTATTTT.

In regard to this clonotype: An end of the junction does not agree with germline; a read error may underlie this. The chain carries TRBV5-1 and TRBJ2-5, with 9 bases matching TRBD2. Germline V gene sequence: CDR1 SGHRS, CDR2 YFSETQ. The CDR3 contains 15 residues. The CDR3 loop is CVSSGGTQPRETQYF. CDR3 coding DNA: TGCGTCAGCAGCGGGGGGACCCAACCCCGGGAGACCCAGTACTTC. Based on the CDR3 plus reference TRBV5-1 and TRBJ2-5, the full variable domain is KAGVTQTPRYLIKTRGQQVTLSCSPISGHRSVSWYQQTPGQGLQFLFEYFSETQRNKGNFPGRFSGRQFSNSRSEMNVSTLELGDSALYLCVSSGGTQPRETQYFGPGTRLLVL.

V and J are TRBV27 and TRBJ2-3; 8 nucleotides line up with TRBD2. The CDR3 has 16 amino acids. CDR1 is MNHEY, CDR2 SMNVEV, per germline (reference sequence). Trimming cost V 3 bases and J 3 bases; bases outside gene matches: 8. CDR3 sequence: CASSFAPAGGTDTQYF. The DNA of the CDR3 is TGTGCCAGCAGTTTCGCCCCCGCGGGAGGAACAGATACGCAGTATTTT.

Points on this clonotype: The junction does not match germline at one end; this may be a read error. V is TRBV5-1 and J is TRBJ2-5; the match to TRBD2 covers 9 bases. The CDR3 is 15 residues long. Per germline, CDR1 SGHRS and CDR2 YFSETQ. The CDR3 region is CARDGTSWIQGTQYF. CDR3 bases: TGCGCCAGAGACGGGACTAGCTGGATCCAAGGGACCCAGTACTTC.

V is TRBV12-3 or TRBV12-4 and J is TRBJ2-1; no firm D call. V lost 7 bases, J lost 7 bases, and 14 bases lay in between. This CDR3 has 13 amino acids. CDR3 amino acids: CASTEQNTNEQFF. In DNA, the CDR3 is TGTGCCAGCACCGAACAGAATACTAATGAGCAGTTCTTC.

This clonotype appeared a few times. A single base separates this from a much larger clone, so it may be a read error. This rearrangement joins TRBV7-3 to TRBJ2-1; TRBD1 is a possible D gene (5 bases). The end of the DNA is better explained by TRBJ2-7, so the J call may be wrong. Germline assignment: CDR1 SGHTA and CDR2 FQGTGA. The CDR3 loop spans 15 amino acids. The CDR3 here is CASSSGHTAYNEQYF. CDR3 bases: TGTGCCAGCAGCTCCGGACATACAGCCTACAATGAGCAGTACTTC.

The chain is built from TRBV6-1 and TRBJ1-5; D remains ambiguous. Trimming pared 2 bases from V and 0 bases from J, leaving 8 bases between. CDR1 is MNHNS, CDR2 SASEGT, per germline. The CDR3 is 15 amino acids. CDR3 nucleotides: TGTGCCAGCAGTGAACCCGTCGGTAGCAATCAGCCCCAGCATTTT. It encodes CASSEPVGSNQPQHF.

The rearrangement uses TRBV7-9 and TRBJ1-4; a weak D match, TRBD1 (5 bases). V gave up 0 bases and J gave up 8 bases, with 10 bases separating them. The CDR3 has 14 residues. Germline values: CDR1 SEHNR, CDR2 FQNEAQ (reference sequence). The CDR3, as DNA: TGTGCCAGCAGCTTAGCAGGGACGGGGGAAAAACTGTTTTTT. This encodes CASSLAGTGEKLFF.

Ten or more counts support this clonotype. The chain couples TRBV20-1 to TRBJ1-2; 10 bases are shared with TRBD1. The CDR3 consists of 15 residues. Looked up from germline, CDR1 is DFQATT and CDR2 is SNEGSKA (reference sequence). Trimming took 3 bases from V and 2 from J; bases not matched to a gene: 6. The CDR3 protein is CSASPRTGGNYGYTF. The CDR3, as DNA: TGCAGTGCTAGTCCCCGGACAGGGGGAAACTATGGCTACACCTTC.

J is TRBJ2-5 and V is TRBV3-1; perhaps D is TRBD1 or TRBD2 (6 bases each). CDR3 length equals 15 residues. Germline loops: CDR1 LGHDT, CDR2 YNNKEL (reference sequence). Trimming stripped 4 bases from V and 2 bases from J, with 14 bases between. CDR3: CASSRDTSWQETQYF. In DNA, the CDR3 is TGTGCCAGCAGCCGGGACACTAGCTGGCAAGAGACCCAGTACTTC.

This clonotype has just a few counts. The chain joins TRBV20-1 to TRBJ1-2; 10 bases are a match to TRBD1. The CDR3 runs to 13 residues. V lost 6 bases, J lost 4 bases, and 5 bases stayed unmatched. Per germline, CDR1 DFQATT and CDR2 SNEGSKA (reference sequence). CDR3 protein: CSAFDRGLYGYTF. The CDR3 nucleotides are TGCAGTGCCTTCGACAGGGGGCTCTATGGCTACACCTTC.

The chain uses TRBV3-1 and TRBJ2-5; TRBD2 matches 7 bases. The CDR3 extends over 10 amino acids. Germline CDR1 is LGHDT and CDR2 is YNNKEL (reference sequence). Trimming cost V 11 bases and J 3 bases; bases outside gene matches: 0. The DNA for the CDR3 is TGTGCCGCGGGGGAAGAGACCCAGTACTTC. Translating gives CAAGEETQYF.

This sequence joins TRBV5-1 and TRBJ2-2; D could derive from TRBD1 or TRBD2 (5 bases each). V lost 6 bases to trimming and J lost 6 bases, with 15 bases between them. The CDR3 sequence is 14 residues long. Germline V lookup: CDR1 SGHRS, CDR2 YFSETQ. The CDR3 DNA reads as TGCGCCAGCAACCGGGACCCCGAGGCCGGGGAGCTGTTTTTT. It is translated as CASNRDPEAGELFF.

At least ten counts were recorded for this clonotype. The chain joins TRBV29-1 to TRBJ2-7; D uncertain. In germline, CDR1 is SQVTM, CDR2 ANQGSEA. This CDR3 has 11 residues. V was pared by 7 bases and J by 1 base, with 8 bases between. The chain's CDR3 is CSAQSSYEQYF. The CDR3, as DNA: TGCAGCGCGCAGTCGTCCTACGAGCAGTACTTC.

This clonotype was picked up a small number of times. The chain employs TRBV4-2 and TRBJ2-1; 8 bases are a match to TRBD2. Per the germline V gene, CDR1 is LGHNA and CDR2 is YNFKEQ. The junction had 14 bases not matched to a gene; V was cut back by 3 bases and J by 4 bases. There are 18 residues in the CDR3. CDR3 nucleotide sequence: TGTGCCAGCAGCCATCACTCTCCCGGGACTAGAGGGTACAATGAGCAGTTCTTC. This gives the protein CASSHHSPGTRGYNEQFF.

The chain employs TRBV11-2 and TRBJ2-1, with TRBD2 matching 7 bases. This CDR3 region has 15 residues. With V trimmed by 5 bases and J by 6 bases, 10 bases remained unmatched. Germline V gene lookup returns CDR1 SGHAT and CDR2 FQNNGV. This chain's CDR3 is CASSPRAGRGNEQFF. The CDR3 DNA reads TGTGCCAGCAGCCCCAGGGCAGGGAGGGGCAATGAGCAGTTCTTC.

This chain connects TRBV9 to TRBJ2-3; 13 bases match TRBD2. The V gene end was trimmed by 0 bases and the J gene end by 4 bases; junction bases not matched to a gene: 8. The germline V gene has CDR1 SGDLS and CDR2 YYNGEE. CDR3 length: 18 amino acids. CDR3 residues: CASSVGLTSGGAADTQYF. Written as DNA, the CDR3 is TGTGCCAGCAGCGTAGGTCTTACTAGCGGGGGGGCAGCAGATACGCAGTATTTT.

With regard to this clonotype: A much larger clone lies a single base off, so this may be a read error. The chain couples TRBV6-2 or TRBV6-3 to TRBJ2-3; weak D call: TRBD2 (6 bases). This CDR3 spans 12 amino acids. The germline V gene encodes CDR1 MNHEY and CDR2 SVGEGT. The CDR3 loop reads CAGSGGSDTQYF. The CDR3 bases are TGTGCCGGCAGTGGAGGGTCAGATACGCAGTATTTT.

The V and J genes are TRBV5-1 and TRBJ1-1; 8 nucleotides line up with TRBD1. V trimming: 1 base; J trimming: 4 bases; junction bases outside the gene matches: 9. The CDR3 runs to 16 residues. Germline values: CDR1 SGHRS, CDR2 YFSETQ. This chain's CDR3 is CASSLSPGGLGTEAFF. For the CDR3, the DNA is TGCGCCAGCAGCTTGTCCCCAGGGGGCTTGGGCACTGAAGCTTTCTTT.

The rearrangement uses TRBV5-1 and TRBJ1-1; tentative D call: TRBD1 (6 bases). The CDR3 totals 16 residues. Germline CDR1 and CDR2: SGHRS and YFSETQ. V was shortened by 2 bases and J by 2 bases, with 16 bases between the two germline ends. CDR3 amino acids: CASSFQATGLNTEAFF. DNA for the CDR3: TGCGCCAGCAGCTTCCAGGCGACAGGACTTAACACTGAAGCTTTCTTT.